This record concerns one T cell receptor (beta chain) sequence. Authors' analysis steps: Amplification from reference gene primers served as the basis for estimated nucleated cell counts. This table comes from immunoSEQ multiplex PCR, and its TCRdb copy is limited to in-frame clones, with some not included. From that table come the V and J calls and clone size; the DNA was used to work out D and trimming. The table shows about 390,000 clones, with more than 70% occurring only once. The CDR3 totals 16 residues. In germline, CDR1 is MGHRA, CDR2 YSYEKL. V gave up 0 bases and J gave up 5 bases, with 14 bases separating them. This sample is drawn from a study of blood T cell repertoires in COVID-19. Study information: Acute-phase and convalescent COVID-19 samples originated in the United States, Italy and Spain. In each case, the material was cDNA or gDNA derived from T cells, B-cell-depleted T cells, or PBMCs.

Patients in Seattle were enrolled during active infection, then followed longitudinally. The chain employs TRBV4-1 and TRBJ1-5; D might be TRBD1 (5 bases). This sequence was found in a woman aged 55 to 70 with COVID-19, enrolled during active disease. Sequences were obtained from peripheral blood. The DNA for the CDR3 is TGCGCCAGCAGCCAAGATTCGGGGGGAGTGTATCAGCCCCAGCATTTT. Translation gives CASSQDSGGVYQPQHF.